Detailed here is one T cell receptor beta chain. This entry comes from a study of blood T cell repertoires in COVID-19. On the study more broadly: Researchers got acute and convalescent COVID-19 samples from the United States, Italy and Spain. Sample material is recorded as cDNA or gDNA derived from T cells, B-cell-depleted T cells, or PBMCs.

Study processing details: Reference gene primer amplification gave estimated nucleated cell counts. Here immunoSEQ multiplex PCR was the method, and the copy in TCRdb shows in-frame clones only, minus some. For V, J and clone size, that table is used; D and trimming come from the DNA. The sample consists of hundreds of thousands of clones, around 86% of them appearing once. This CDR3 contains 18 residues. CDR1 is LGHDT, CDR2 YNNKEL, per germline (reference sequence). The ends lost 0 bases at V and 0 bases at J; junction bases unmatched: 9. The sample was peripheral blood. The source of this sequence is a young woman who had recovered from COVID-19. The rearrangement links TRBV3-1 (or the pseudogene TRBV3-2) to TRBJ2-7, with 9 bases lining up with TRBD2. CDR3 region: CASSQDSRLAANSYEQYF. The CDR3 coding sequence is TGTGCCAGCAGCCAAGATTCGCGACTAGCGGCTAACTCCTACGAGCAGTACTTC.